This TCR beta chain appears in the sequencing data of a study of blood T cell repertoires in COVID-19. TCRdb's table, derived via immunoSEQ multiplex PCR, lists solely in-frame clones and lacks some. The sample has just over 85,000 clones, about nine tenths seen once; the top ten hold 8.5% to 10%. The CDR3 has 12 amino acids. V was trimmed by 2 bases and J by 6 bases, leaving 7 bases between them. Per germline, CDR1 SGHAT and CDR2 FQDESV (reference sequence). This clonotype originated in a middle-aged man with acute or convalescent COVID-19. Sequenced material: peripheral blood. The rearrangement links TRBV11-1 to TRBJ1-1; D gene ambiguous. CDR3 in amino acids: CASSLFRAEAFF. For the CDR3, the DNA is TGTGCCAGCAGCTTATTCCGCGCTGAAGCTTTCTTT.